The clone carrying this TCR beta chain was observed at least ten times. The source of the sample is a study of T cells in Graves' hyperthyroidism and ophthalmopathy. The CDR3 regions of TCR beta were amplified from RNA transcripts. The TCR CDR3 was amplified in a first-round RT-PCR using the HTBI primer set. MiXCR, applied by TCRdb to the multiplex PCR reads, yields one record per CDR3 protein. Of a few hundred thousand distinct CDR3 sequences listed, approximately 14% are singletons. This CDR3 spans 18 amino acids. With 5 bases clipped from V and 0 bases from J, the junction kept 13 bases outside the gene matches. Germline V gives CDR1 LNHNV, CDR2 YYDKDF (reference sequence).

Source material: blood. The clonotype comes from a woman under 30 with Graves' hyperthyroidism that later progressed to Graves' ophthalmopathy. The genes are TRBV15 and TRBJ2-7, with 10 bases matching TRBD2. Written as DNA, the CDR3 is TGTGCCACCAGCCCTCCCCGGGCTAGCGGGAGCCTCTCCTACGAGCAGTACTTC. Translating gives CATSPPRASGSLSYEQYF. Combining the CDR3 with reference TRBV15 and TRBJ2-7 gives the whole variable domain DAMVIQNPRYQVTQFGKPVTLSCSQTLNHNVMYWYQQKSSQAPKLLFHYYDKDFNNEADTPDNFQSRRPNTSFCFLDIRSPGLGDTAMYLCATSPPRASGSLSYEQYFGPGTRLTVT.